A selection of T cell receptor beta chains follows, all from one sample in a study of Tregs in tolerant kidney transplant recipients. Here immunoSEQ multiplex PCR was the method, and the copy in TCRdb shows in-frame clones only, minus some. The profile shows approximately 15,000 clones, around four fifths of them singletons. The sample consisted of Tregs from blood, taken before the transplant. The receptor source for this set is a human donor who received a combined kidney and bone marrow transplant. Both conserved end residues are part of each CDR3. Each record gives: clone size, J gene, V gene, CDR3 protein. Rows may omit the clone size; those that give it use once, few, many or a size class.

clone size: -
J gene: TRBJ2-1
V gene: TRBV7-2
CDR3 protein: CASSHGLEQFF

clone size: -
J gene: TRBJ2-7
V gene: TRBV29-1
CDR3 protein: CSVEDRQGTFYEQYF

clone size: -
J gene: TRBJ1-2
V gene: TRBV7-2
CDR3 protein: CASAKGRGGYGYTF

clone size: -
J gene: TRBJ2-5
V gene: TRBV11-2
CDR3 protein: CASRQGLVEETQYF

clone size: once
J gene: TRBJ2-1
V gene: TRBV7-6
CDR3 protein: CASSSVLAATNNEQFF

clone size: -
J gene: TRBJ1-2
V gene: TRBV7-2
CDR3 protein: CASSPHGTGDYGYTF

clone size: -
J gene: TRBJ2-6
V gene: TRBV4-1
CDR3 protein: CASSPTKTSGANVLTF

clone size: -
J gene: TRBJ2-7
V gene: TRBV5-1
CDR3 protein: CASSYGDRGRYEQYF

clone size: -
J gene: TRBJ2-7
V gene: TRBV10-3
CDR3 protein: CAISAYSSYEQYF

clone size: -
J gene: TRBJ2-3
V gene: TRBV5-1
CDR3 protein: CASSRGWQSTDTQYF

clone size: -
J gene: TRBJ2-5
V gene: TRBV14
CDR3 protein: CASSLLAVQTQYF

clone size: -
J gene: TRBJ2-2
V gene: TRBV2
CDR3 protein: CASSEAEAYTGELFF

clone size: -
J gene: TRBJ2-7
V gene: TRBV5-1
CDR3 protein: CASSSDTGVHDEQYF

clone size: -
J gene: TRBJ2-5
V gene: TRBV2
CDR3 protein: CASSEKDRQETQYF

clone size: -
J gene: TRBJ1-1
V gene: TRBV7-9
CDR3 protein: CASSFNGHDEAFF

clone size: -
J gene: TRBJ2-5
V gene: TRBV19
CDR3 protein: CASSIAPRRGETQYF

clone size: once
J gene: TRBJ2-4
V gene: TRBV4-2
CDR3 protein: CASSQSGQGVRVAKNIQYF

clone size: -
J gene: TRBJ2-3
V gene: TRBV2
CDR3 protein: CASTGLRTDTQYF

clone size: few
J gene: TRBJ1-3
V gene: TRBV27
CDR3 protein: CASSLVPSGGLGGNTIYF

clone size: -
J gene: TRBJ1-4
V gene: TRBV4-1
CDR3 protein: CASKRTGGEKLFF

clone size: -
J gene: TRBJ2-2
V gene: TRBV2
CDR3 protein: CATSGGRNTGELFF

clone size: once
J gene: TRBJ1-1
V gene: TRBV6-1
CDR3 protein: CASSSQTGMGTEAFF

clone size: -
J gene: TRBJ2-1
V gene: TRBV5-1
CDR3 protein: CASSSTTSGGYNEQFF

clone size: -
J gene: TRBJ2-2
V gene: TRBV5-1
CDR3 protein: CASSLLAGGPGELFF

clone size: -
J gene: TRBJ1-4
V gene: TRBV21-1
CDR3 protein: CARTRQLKGKLFF

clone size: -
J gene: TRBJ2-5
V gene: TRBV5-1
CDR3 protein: CASSFQGLETQYF

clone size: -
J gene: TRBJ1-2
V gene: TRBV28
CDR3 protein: CASSLYRGQGSYGYTF

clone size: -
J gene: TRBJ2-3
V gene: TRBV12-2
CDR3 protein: CASRLSGAENTQYF

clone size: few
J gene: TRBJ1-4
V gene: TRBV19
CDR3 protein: CASGNRGPNEKLFF

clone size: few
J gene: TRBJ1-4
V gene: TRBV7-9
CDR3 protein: CASSPSGTEKLFF

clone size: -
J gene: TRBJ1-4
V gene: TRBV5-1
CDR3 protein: CASRGGLNEKLFF

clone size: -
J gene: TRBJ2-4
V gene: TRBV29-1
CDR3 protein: CSVETGNLAKNIQYF

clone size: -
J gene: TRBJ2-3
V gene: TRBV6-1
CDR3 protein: CASSWDRVTDTQYF

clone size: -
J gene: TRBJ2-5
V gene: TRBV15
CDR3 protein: CATLSGSGGNQETQYF

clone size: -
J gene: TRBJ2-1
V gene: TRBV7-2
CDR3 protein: CASSIGGGPWNEQFF

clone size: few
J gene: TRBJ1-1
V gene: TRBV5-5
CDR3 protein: CASSLTSQGWPFF

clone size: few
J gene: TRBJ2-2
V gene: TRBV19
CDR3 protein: CASRGGRATGELFF

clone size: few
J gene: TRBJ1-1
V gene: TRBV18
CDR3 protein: CASSPTGNTEAFF

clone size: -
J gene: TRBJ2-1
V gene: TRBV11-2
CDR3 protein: CASSLPDSNYNEQFF

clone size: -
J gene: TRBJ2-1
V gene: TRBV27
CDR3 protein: CATKRGGANYNEQFF

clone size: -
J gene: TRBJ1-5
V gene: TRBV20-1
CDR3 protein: CSQINQPQHF

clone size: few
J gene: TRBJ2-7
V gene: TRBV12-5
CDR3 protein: CASGTLGTGGFYEQYF

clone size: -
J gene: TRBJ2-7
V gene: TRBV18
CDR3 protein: CASSPGAVYEQYF

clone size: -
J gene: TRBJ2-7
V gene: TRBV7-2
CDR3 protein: CASSLDAGKSSYEQYF

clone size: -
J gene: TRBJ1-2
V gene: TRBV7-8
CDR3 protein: CASSRRGNGYTF

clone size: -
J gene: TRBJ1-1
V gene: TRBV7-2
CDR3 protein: CASSHALGNTEAFF

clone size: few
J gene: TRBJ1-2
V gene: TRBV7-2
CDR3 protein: CASSLSPTGIPYGYTF

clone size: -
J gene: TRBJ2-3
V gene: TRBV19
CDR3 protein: CASSIGATDTQYF

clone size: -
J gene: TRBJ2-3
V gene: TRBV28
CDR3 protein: CASSLPGLALDTQYF

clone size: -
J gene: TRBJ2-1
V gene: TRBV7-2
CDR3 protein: CASSLERGRDEQFF

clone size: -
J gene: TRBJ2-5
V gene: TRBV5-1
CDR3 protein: CASSLDQRLGTQYF

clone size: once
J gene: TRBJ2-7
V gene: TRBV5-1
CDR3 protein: CASSRLAGGSHEQYF

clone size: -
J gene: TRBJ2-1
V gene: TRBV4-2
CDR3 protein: CASKEGLARNEQFF

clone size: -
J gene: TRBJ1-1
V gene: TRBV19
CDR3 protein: CASRSPGVTEAFF

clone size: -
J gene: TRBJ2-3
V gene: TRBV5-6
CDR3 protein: CASSFFPGGALTDTQYF